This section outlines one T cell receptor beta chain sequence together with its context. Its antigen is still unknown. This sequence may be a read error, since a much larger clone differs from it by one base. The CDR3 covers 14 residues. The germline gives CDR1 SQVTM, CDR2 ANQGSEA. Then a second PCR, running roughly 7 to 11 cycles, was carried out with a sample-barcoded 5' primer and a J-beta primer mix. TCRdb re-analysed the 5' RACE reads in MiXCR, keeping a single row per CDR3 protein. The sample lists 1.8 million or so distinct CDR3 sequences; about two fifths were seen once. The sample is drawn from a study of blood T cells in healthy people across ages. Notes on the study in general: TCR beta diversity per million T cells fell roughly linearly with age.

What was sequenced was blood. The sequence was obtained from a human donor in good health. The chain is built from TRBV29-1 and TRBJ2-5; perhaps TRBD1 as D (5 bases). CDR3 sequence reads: CSVDALVQAKTKYF. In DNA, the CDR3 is TGCAGCGTTGATGCGTTGGTACAGGCGAAGACCAAGTACTTC.